The 21 T cell receptor beta chains listed next were all sequenced from one sample in a study of cytomegalovirus exposure and HLA in healthy donors. Only in-frame clones appear in the TCRdb table, and some are missing; sequencing was by immunoSEQ multiplex PCR. The sample comprises tens of thousands of clones, approximately 90% of which are singletons, and 1.1% rests with the top ten. Sequenced material: PBMCs. These TCRs come from a man aged 18 to 29 in good health and CMV-seronegative.

This clone was counted only a few times. Other DNA sequences within the sample encode an identical CDR3. The V gene is TRBV28, the J gene TRBJ2-1; TRBD1 matches 7 bases. Germline trimming cut 2 bases from V and 4 bases from J; bases unmatched to any gene: 5. Per the germline V gene, CDR1 is MDHEN and CDR2 is SYDVKM. The CDR3 sequence is 15 residues long. CDR3 in amino acids: CASSLRQGSYNEQFF. The CDR3 DNA sequence: TGTGCCAGCAGTTTAAGACAGGGATCTTACAATGAGCAGTTCTTC.

The sample holds one count of this clone. V is TRBV4-1 and J is TRBJ1-1; D uncertain. CDR1 is MGHRA, CDR2 YSYEKL, per germline. Trimming took off 2 bases at V and 2 bases at J, with 12 bases between the two ends. There are 15 residues in the CDR3. The CDR3 spells CASSQSDGSNTEAFF. CDR3 DNA: TGCGCCAGCAGCCAATCCGACGGGTCTAACACTGAAGCTTTCTTT.

V gene TRBV6-4 combines with J gene TRBJ2-2; 7 bases fit TRBD1. The CDR3 contains 15 residues. The germline gives CDR1 MRHNA, CDR2 SNTAGT. J was trimmed by 1 base and V by 11 bases; bases with no gene match: 10. The CDR3 DNA sequence: TGTGCCCGCCCAATGGGACAGATGAACACCGGGGAGCTGTTTTTT. Encoded protein: CARPMGQMNTGELFF.

This rearrangement joins TRBV5-1 to TRBJ2-7, with TRBD2 matching over 8 bases. This CDR3 is built from 17 residues. V dropped 4 bases and J dropped 2; count of bases not matched to a gene: 14. Germline V CDR1 and CDR2: SGHRS, YFSETQ. The CDR3 DNA follows: TGCGCCAGCAGCCCCACCCGGGATAGCGGGGATCCCTACGAGCAGTACTTC. Amino acids: CASSPTRDSGDPYEQYF. Supplemented by reference TRBV5-1 and TRBJ2-7, the full variable domain reads KAGVTQTPRYLIKTRGQQVTLSCSPISGHRSVSWYQQTPGQGLQFLFEYFSETQRNKGNFPGRFSGRQFSNSRSEMNVSTLELGDSALYLCASSPTRDSGDPYEQYFGPGTRLTVT.

The chain has TRBV4-1 and TRBJ2-1; TRBD2 matches at 11 bases. The CDR3 is 16 amino acids. Trimming at V came to 2 bases and at J to 4 bases, leaving 4 bases not matched to a gene. The germline CDR1 and CDR2 sequences are MGHRA and YSYEKL. CDR3 sequence reads: CASSQRLAGTYNEQFF. DNA for the CDR3: TGCGCCAGCAGCCAACGACTAGCGGGAACATACAATGAGCAGTTCTTC.

As DNA, the CDR3 is TGTGCCAGCAGCAAAGAACGCTTTGGGACTAGCGGAAGGAGGGGCGAGCAGTACTTC. This sequence encodes CASSKERFGTSGRRGEQYF. The genes are TRBV21-1 and TRBJ2-7; the table's D call, TRBD2, was not checked against the DNA. TRBV21-1 corresponds to a pseudogene. The CDR3 sequence is 19 residues long.

The chain uses TRBV11-3 and TRBJ2-1, with 8 bases lining up with TRBD2. The trim removed 5 bases at V and 1 base at J, leaving 4 bases unmatched. Germline CDR1 is SGHNT and CDR2 is YENEEA. CDR3 length: 15 residues. DNA of the CDR3: TGTGCCAGCAGCCGAGAGCGGGAGTCCTACAATGAGCAGTTCTTC. Translation: CASSRERESYNEQFF.

V and J are TRBV6-1 and TRBJ2-1; perhaps TRBD2 as D (5 bases). The CDR3 is made up of 15 amino acids. CDR1 and CDR2 (germline): MNHNS, SASEGT. V was shortened by 4 bases and J by 2 bases, with 12 bases between the two germline ends. The DNA of the CDR3 is TGTGCCAGCAGTGCCACTAGTGAGGCCTACAATGAGCAGTTCTTC. This gives the protein CASSATSEAYNEQFF.

The rearrangement uses TRBV6-5 and TRBJ1-2; D gene uncertain. Trimming took 5 bases from V and 6 from J, leaving 13 bases between them. CDR1 is MNHEY, CDR2 SVGAGI, per germline. The CDR3 spans 13 residues. CDR3 in DNA: TGTGCCAGCAGTCCGGGGAAGGTCAATGGCTACACCTTC. This gives the protein CASSPGKVNGYTF.

The V gene is TRBV10-1, the J gene TRBJ2-7; tentative D call: TRBD1 (6 bases). CDR3 length: 18 amino acids. The ends were cut back, 6 bases at V and 3 bases at J, with 27 bases in the middle. The germline CDR1 and CDR2 sequences are WNHNN and SYGVQD (reference sequence). Here the CDR3 reads CASRLEDRDQRTDYEQYF. The CDR3 bases are TGCGCCAGCAGACTTGAGGACAGAGACCAAAGGACCGACTACGAGCAGTACTTC.

This rearrangement joins TRBV7-9 to TRBJ1-4; 11 positions agree with TRBD1. Trimming took 6 bases from V and 5 from J; bases not matched to a gene: 8. Germline V CDR1 and CDR2: SEHNR, FQNEAQ (reference sequence). The CDR3 covers 16 residues. CDR3 protein: CASRKGQGALNEKLFF. The DNA of the CDR3 is TGTGCCAGCAGGAAAGGACAGGGGGCCCTGAATGAAAAACTGTTTTTT.

The chain employs TRBV28 and TRBJ1-5, with 8 bases that match TRBD1. The CDR3 consists of 14 residues. Trimming cost V 7 bases and J 7 bases; bases outside gene matches: 9. Germline values: CDR1 MDHEN, CDR2 SYDVKM. CDR3 sequence reads: CASMARQGHQPQHF. The CDR3 region has the DNA TGTGCCAGCATGGCGAGACAGGGGCACCAGCCCCAGCATTTT. Full variable domain (missing parts from reference TRBV28 and TRBJ1-5): DVKVTQSSRYLVKRTGEKVFLECVQDMDHENMFWYRQDPGLGLRLIYFSYDVKMKEKGDIPEGYSVSREKKERFSLILESASTNQTSMYLCASMARQGHQPQHFGDGTRLSIL.

The chain employs TRBV4-1 and TRBJ2-1; the D gene is possibly TRBD2 (5 bases). This CDR3 is built from 13 residues. In germline, CDR1 is MGHRA, CDR2 YSYEKL. Trimming removed 1 base at V and 9 bases at J, with 10 bases between. The CDR3 sequence: CASSQGMGVEQFF. The CDR3, as DNA: TGCGCCAGCAGCCAAGGGATGGGAGTTGAGCAGTTCTTC.

V is TRBV6-8 and J is TRBJ2-3, with D perhaps matching TRBD2 (6 bases). Trimming took off 0 bases at V and 9 bases at J, with 10 bases between the two ends. There are 13 residues in the CDR3. Germline V gives CDR1 MNHGY, CDR2 SAAAGT. The CDR3 loop reads CASSYSASDTQYF. Written as DNA, the CDR3 is TGTGCCAGCAGTTACTCGGCTAGCGACACGCAGTATTTT.

V and J are TRBV18 and TRBJ2-1; 10 bases match TRBD2. The CDR3 has 14 residues. In germline, CDR1 is KGHSH, CDR2 LQKENI. The junction had 3 bases not matched to a gene; V was cut back by 5 bases and J by 5 bases. The CDR3 loop reads CASSSLAGDNEQFF. CDR3 nucleotide sequence: TGTGCCAGCTCATCTCTAGCGGGGGACAATGAGCAGTTCTTC.

This clone was seen just once. This chain connects TRBV7-9 to TRBJ2-2, with D maybe TRBD1 (5 bases). Looked up from germline, CDR1 is SEHNR and CDR2 is FQNEAQ (reference sequence). The CDR3 covers 13 residues. The ends were cut back, 4 bases at V and 7 bases at J, with 10 bases in the middle. As DNA, the CDR3 is TGTGCCAGCAGCTACCAGGACAACGGGGAGCTGTTTTTT. This sequence encodes CASSYQDNGELFF.

The chain links TRBV29-1 to TRBJ2-3; 8 bases align to TRBD2. After removal of 3 bases from V and 1 base from J, the junction contained 6 bases not matched to a gene. The CDR3 is made up of 15 amino acids. Germline V gene lookup returns CDR1 SQVTM and CDR2 ANQGSEA. CDR3 in amino acids: CSVDPREGGTDTQYF. In DNA form, the CDR3 reads TGCAGCGTTGACCCCCGGGAGGGGGGCACAGATACGCAGTATTTT.

The chain recombines TRBV4-1 with TRBJ2-7; possibly TRBD2 for D (5 bases). Germline lookup yields CDR1 MGHRA and CDR2 YSYEKL. The CDR3 is made up of 14 amino acids. Between the trimmed V and J ends, which lost 1 base and 0 bases, there was a span of 7 bases. CDR3 sequence reads: CASSQVSASYEQYF. The CDR3 DNA reads as TGCGCCAGCAGCCAAGTTAGCGCCTCCTACGAGCAGTACTTC.

The V gene is TRBV5-4, the J gene TRBJ2-2, with 7 bases matching TRBD2. CDR1 is SGHNT, CDR2 YYREEE, per germline (reference sequence). This CDR3 is 14 amino acids long. The J segment lost 5 bases and the V segment lost 4 bases, leaving 5 bases of the junction unmatched. The CDR3 DNA sequence: TGTGCCAGCAGCCGGGGAGGGGAGACCGGGGAGCTGTTTTTT. It specifies CASSRGGETGELFF.

The chain is built from TRBV21-1 and TRBJ2-1; the table gives TRBD1 as D, unverified against the DNA. TRBV21-1 is noted as a pseudogene. The CDR3 runs to 16 residues. Here the CDR3 DNA reads TGTGCCAGCAGCAGGACCTTGCAGGGGGCAAACAATGAGCAGTTCTTC. It codes for CASSRTLQGANNEQFF.

With regard to this clone: The same CDR3 arises from other DNA sequences in this sample as well. The chain links TRBV27 to TRBJ2-1; 11 nucleotides line up with TRBD2. Germline CDR1 is MNHEY and CDR2 is SMNVEV (reference sequence). The CDR3 contains 15 residues. Losses at the gene ends were 4 bases for V and 4 bases for J; bases not matched to a gene: 3. The CDR3 loop reads CASSSGTSGYNEQFF. The CDR3 DNA reads TGTGCCAGCAGTTCGGGGACTAGCGGATACAATGAGCAGTTCTTC.